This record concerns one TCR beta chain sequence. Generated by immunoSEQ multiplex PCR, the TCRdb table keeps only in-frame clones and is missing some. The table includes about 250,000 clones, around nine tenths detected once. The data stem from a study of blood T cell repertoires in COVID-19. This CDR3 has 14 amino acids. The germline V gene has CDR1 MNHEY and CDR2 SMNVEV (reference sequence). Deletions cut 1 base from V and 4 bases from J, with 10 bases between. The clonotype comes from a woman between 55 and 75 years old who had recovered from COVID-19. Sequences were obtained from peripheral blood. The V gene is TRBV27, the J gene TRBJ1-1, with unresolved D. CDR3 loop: CASSLLGVLTEAFF. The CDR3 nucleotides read TGTGCCAGCAGTTTATTAGGAGTTCTCACTGAAGCTTTCTTT.